These T cell receptor beta chains were read from a single sample in a study of human T cells and chemical hapten exposure. One entry per CDR3 protein results from TCRdb running MiXCR on the RACE reads. The table lists roughly 80,000 distinct CDR3 sequences, around 13% of them singletons, with 4.6% in the top ten. The sample here was whole blood, taken in connection with sensitization to the hapten diphenylcyclopropenone (DPC). The receptors derive from a woman aged 45-65 years with alopecia areata. Some clones in this sample may be carry-over from other donors' samples. The CDR3 runs from the conserved cysteine through the conserved F or W. Each record gives: V gene, J gene, CDR3 protein.

v_call: TRBV28; j_call: TRBJ2-7; cdr3_aa: CASTPVDRVSYEQYF
v_call: TRBV28; j_call: TRBJ2-1; cdr3_aa: CASSSVLVGNEQFF
v_call: TRBV28; j_call: TRBJ2-7; cdr3_aa: CASSWGPQSSYEQYF
v_call: TRBV28; j_call: TRBJ2-3; cdr3_aa: CASSLWGQGSSTDTQYF
v_call: TRBV4-1; j_call: TRBJ2-7; cdr3_aa: CASSQGQNYYEQYF
v_call: TRBV11-2; j_call: TRBJ2-2; cdr3_aa: CASSLDLYRANTGELFF
v_call: TRBV20-1; j_call: TRBJ2-1; cdr3_aa: CSAGQGANYNEQFF
v_call: TRBV29-1; j_call: TRBJ2-7; cdr3_aa: CSVASGGSLWQYF
v_call: TRBV11-3; j_call: TRBJ2-1; cdr3_aa: CASSLAPLGRGYNEQFF
v_call: TRBV28; j_call: TRBJ2-3; cdr3_aa: CASSLAGTGTDTQYF
v_call: TRBV7-7; j_call: TRBJ2-5; cdr3_aa: CASATGLAQETQYF
v_call: TRBV2; j_call: TRBJ1-3; cdr3_aa: CASSGVLGSPGNTIYF
v_call: TRBV29-1; j_call: TRBJ1-5; cdr3_aa: CSVAVRGTGNQPQHF
v_call: TRBV9; j_call: TRBJ2-5; cdr3_aa: CASSQYGGVETQYF
v_call: TRBV15; j_call: TRBJ1-2; cdr3_aa: CATSRDLGGGNYGYTF
v_call: TRBV7-6; j_call: TRBJ2-4; cdr3_aa: CASSPRTSGSSRNIQYF